The clone carrying this TCR beta chain came up once. Only in-frame clones appear in the TCRdb table, and some are missing; sequencing was by immunoSEQ multiplex PCR. The sample carries 200,000 to 250,000 clones, 60% to 80% recorded once. These data belong to a study of cytotoxic CD8 clonotypes in ibrutinib-treated CLL. This CDR3 is 13 amino acids long. The V end was cut by 0 bases, the J end by 5 bases, with 7 bases between. The V gene's germline CDR1 is LNHNV and CDR2 YYDKDF (reference sequence). This specimen was PBMCs, taken after 12 months of ibrutinib treatment. The chain couples TRBV15 to TRBJ2-5; D not resolved. The sequence was obtained from a human donor with chronic lymphocytic leukemia. CDR3 DNA sequence: TGTGCCACCAGCAGAGATTTGCTCGAGACCCAGTACTTC. Translated, it gives CATSRDLLETQYF. The full variable domain, rest sourced from reference TRBV15 and TRBJ2-5, is DAMVIQNPRYQVTQFGKPVTLSCSQTLNHNVMYWYQQKSSQAPKLLFHYYDKDFNNEADTPDNFQSRRPNTSFCFLDIRSPGLGDTAMYLCATSRDLLETQYFGPGTRLLVL.